This TCR beta chain was obtained from a study of breast tumors, draining lymph nodes, adjacent tissues. Study-wide results and limits: Compared with basal-like, luminal-like tumors shared significantly more repertoire with nontumor tissue. Tumor repertoires ranked between lymph nodes and nontumor tissue in diversity, with V and J gene preferences. Data fit most tumor T cells coming from lymph node, expanding in tumor. The lymph node origin of tumor T cells was framed as consistent with a hypothesis, not demonstrated.

The V end lost 3 bases, the J end lost 5 bases, and 8 bases lay between the germline ends. The CDR3 spans 12 residues. The germline V gene has CDR1 SGHRS and CDR2 YFSETQ. The lymph nodes were axillary draining lymph nodes from breast cancer patients. This clonotype was seen at least ten times. The antigen is undetermined. One entry per CDR3 protein results from TCRdb running MiXCR on the multiplex PCR reads. This table has about 89,000 distinct CDR3 sequences, around 28% appearing once. The clonotype originates from a female donor with breast cancer. Some clones in this sample may be carry-over from other donors' samples. The sample consisted of axillary lymph node tissue. J is TRBJ2-5 and V is TRBV5-1; D possibly uses TRBD1 or TRBD2 (5 bases each). This chain's CDR3 is CASSSEGETQYF. The CDR3 bases are TGCGCCAGCAGCTCCGAGGGGGAGACCCAGTACTTC.